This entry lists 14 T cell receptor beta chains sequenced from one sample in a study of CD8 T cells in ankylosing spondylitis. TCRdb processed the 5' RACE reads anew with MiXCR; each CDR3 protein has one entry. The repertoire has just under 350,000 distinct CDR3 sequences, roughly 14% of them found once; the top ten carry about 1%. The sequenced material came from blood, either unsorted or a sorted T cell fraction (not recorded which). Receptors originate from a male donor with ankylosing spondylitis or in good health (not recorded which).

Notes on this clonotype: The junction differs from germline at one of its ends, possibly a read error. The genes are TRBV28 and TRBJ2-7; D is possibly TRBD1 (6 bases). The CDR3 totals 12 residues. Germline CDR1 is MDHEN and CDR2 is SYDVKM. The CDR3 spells CASSLGPGTPFF. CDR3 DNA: TGTGCCAGCAGTTTGGGACCTGGGACACCCTTTTTC. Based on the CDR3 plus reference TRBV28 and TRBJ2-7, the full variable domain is DVKVTQSSRYLVKRTGEKVFLECVQDMDHENMFWYRQDPGLGLRLIYFSYDVKMKEKGDIPEGYSVSREKKERFSLILESASTNQTSMYLCASSLGPGTPFFGPGTRLTVT.

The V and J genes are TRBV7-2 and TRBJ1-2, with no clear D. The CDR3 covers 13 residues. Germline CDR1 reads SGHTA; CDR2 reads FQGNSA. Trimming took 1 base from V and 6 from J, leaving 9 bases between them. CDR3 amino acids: CASSLGNQDGYTF. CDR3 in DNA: TGTGCCAGCAGCTTAGGAAACCAGGATGGCTACACCTTC.

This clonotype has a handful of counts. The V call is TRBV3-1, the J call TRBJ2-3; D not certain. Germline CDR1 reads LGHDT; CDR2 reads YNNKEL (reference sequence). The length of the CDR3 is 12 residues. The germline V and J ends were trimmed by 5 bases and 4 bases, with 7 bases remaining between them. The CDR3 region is CASSGPPDTQYF. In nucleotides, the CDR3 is TGTGCCAGCAGCGGACCTCCAGATACGCAGTATTTT.

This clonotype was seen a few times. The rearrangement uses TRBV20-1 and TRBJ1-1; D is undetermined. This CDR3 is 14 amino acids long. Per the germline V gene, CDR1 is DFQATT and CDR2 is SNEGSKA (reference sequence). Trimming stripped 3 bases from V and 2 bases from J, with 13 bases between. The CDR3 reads CSASRGGINTEAFF. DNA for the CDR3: TGCAGTGCTAGTCGGGGAGGGATTAACACTGAAGCTTTCTTT.

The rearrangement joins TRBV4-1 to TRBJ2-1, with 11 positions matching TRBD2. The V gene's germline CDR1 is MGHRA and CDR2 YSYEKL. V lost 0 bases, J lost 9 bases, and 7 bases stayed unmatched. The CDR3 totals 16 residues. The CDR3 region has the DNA TGCGCCAGCAGCCAAGATTTTAGCGGGGGGGCCGCTGAGCAGTTCTTC. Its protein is CASSQDFSGGAAEQFF.

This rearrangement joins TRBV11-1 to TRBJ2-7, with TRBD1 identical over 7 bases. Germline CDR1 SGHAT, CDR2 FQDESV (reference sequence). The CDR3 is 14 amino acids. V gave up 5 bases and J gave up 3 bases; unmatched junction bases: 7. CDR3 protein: CASSRTGPYYEQYF. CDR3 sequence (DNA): TGTGCCAGCAGCCGGACAGGACCCTACTACGAGCAGTACTTC.

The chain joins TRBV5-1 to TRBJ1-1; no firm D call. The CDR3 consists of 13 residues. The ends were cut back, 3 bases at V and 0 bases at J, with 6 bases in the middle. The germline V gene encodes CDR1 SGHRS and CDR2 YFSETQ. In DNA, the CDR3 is TGCGCCAGCAGCTGGAACGTGAACACTGAAGCTTTCTTT. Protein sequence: CASSWNVNTEAFF.

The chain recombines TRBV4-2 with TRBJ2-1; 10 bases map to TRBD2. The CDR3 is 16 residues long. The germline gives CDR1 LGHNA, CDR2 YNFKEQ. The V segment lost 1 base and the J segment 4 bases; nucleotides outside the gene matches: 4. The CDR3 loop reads CASSQGGSGGYNEQFF. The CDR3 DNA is TGTGCCAGCAGCCAAGGGGGTAGCGGGGGGTACAATGAGCAGTTCTTC.

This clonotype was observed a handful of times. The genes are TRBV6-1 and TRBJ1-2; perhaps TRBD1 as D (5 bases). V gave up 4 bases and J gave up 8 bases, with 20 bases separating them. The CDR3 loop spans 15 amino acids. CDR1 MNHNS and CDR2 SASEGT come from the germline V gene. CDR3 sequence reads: CASSGGTPEGTGYTF. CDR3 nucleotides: TGTGCCAGCAGTGGCGGGACTCCAGAAGGAACCGGCTACACCTTC.

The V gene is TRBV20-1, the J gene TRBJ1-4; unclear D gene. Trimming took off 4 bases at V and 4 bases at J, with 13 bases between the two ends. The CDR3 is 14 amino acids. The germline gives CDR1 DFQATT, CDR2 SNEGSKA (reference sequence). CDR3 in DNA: TGCAGTGCTACAAGAGGCAGTCGTAATGAAAAACTGTTTTTT. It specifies CSATRGSRNEKLFF.

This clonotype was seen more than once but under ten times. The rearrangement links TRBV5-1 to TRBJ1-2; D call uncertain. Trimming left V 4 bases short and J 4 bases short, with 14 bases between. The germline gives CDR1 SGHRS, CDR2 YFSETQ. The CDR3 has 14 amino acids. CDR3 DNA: TGCGCCAGCAGCCATGACCGGGGAAGCTATGGCTACACCTTC. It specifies CASSHDRGSYGYTF.

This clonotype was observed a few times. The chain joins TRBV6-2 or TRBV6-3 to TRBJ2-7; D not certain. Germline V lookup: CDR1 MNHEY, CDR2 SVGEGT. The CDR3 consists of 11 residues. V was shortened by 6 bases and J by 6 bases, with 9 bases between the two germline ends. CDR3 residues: CASSFSSEQYF. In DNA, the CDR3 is TGTGCCAGCAGCTTCTCGAGCGAGCAGTACTTC.

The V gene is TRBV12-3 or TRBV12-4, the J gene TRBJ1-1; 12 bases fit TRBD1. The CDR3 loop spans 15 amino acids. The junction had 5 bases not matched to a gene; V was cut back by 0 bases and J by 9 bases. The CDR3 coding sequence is TGTGCCAGCAGTTTAGCGCCAGGGACAGGGGGCCAAGCTTTCTTT. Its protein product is CASSLAPGTGGQAFF.

The CDR3 region has the DNA TGTGCCAGTAGTCCCGACCCAGGTCTCTCCTACGAGCAGTACTTC. This translates into CASSPDPGLSYEQYF. The V and J genes are TRBV19 and TRBJ2-7; D uncertain. CDR1 is LNHDA and CDR2 is SQIVND in the germline V gene (reference sequence). There are 15 residues in the CDR3. V was clipped by 5 bases and J by 0 bases, with 14 bases between them.